This T cell receptor (beta chain) was recovered during a study of beta chain features in type 1 diabetes. Study-wide points: PCR might show a preference for shorter templates, equally across patients and controls. Significant though moderate, a shortening of TCRB CDR3s appeared in all four CD4+ subsets of Type 1 diabetes patients.

Remarks on this clone: Its antigen remains unknown.

The CDR3 sequence is 14 residues long. The investigators reverse transcribed all of the isolated RNA, so they sequenced expressed TCRB transcripts. Profiled with immunoSEQ multiplex PCR; TCRdb holds only in-frame clones, not every one. Seen here are some 200,000 clones, 16% observed once, and the top ten hold 0.07% to 0.095%. Purities over 98% were achieved in all sorted populations. The source material was naive CD4+ T cells from blood. The V gene is TRBV1, the J gene TRBJ2-3; the table's D call TRBD1 went unverified against the DNA. TRBV1 is termed a pseudogene. This sequence originates from a young man with type 1 diabetes. CDR3 amino acids: CTSPDRGVSDTQYF. In DNA form, the CDR3 reads TGCACCAGCCCGGACAGGGGGGTTTCAGATACGCAGTATTTT.